This T cell receptor beta chain appears in the sequencing data of a study of graft-versus-host responses after intestinal transplantation. This clone showed up just once. The antigen is unknown. Germline lookup yields CDR1 PRHDT and CDR2 FYEKMQ (reference sequence). The germline V and J ends were trimmed by 7 bases and 1 base, with 16 bases remaining between them. This CDR3 is 15 amino acids long. Sequenced by immunoSEQ multiplex PCR; TCRdb stores in-frame clones only, minus some. Of around 97,000 clones in the sample, 93% were seen once. Notes on the study in general: GvH clones were found in recipient marrow; some appeared first in ileum or blood.

The chain uses TRBV13 and TRBJ2-5, with D possibly being TRBD2 (6 bases). The clonotype comes from a human donor who received an intestinal transplant. The material was unstimulated CD8+ T cells sorted from spleen or lymph node cells, obtained before intestinal transplant. The CDR3 region has the DNA TGTGCCAGCACCATCAGGACTATCGGCCAAGAGACCCAGTACTTC. It translates to CASTIRTIGQETQYF.